The next 3 T cell receptor beta chains were all read from a single sample in a study of T cells in Graves' hyperthyroidism and ophthalmopathy. There were TCR beta CDR3 regions amplified from RNA transcripts. The HTBI primer set was used in a first-round RT-PCR of the TCR CDR3. TCRdb analysed the multiplex PCR reads with MiXCR anew, one entry per CDR3 protein. The table shows hundreds of thousands of distinct CDR3 sequences, with approximately 13% occurring only once. Sequenced sample: blood. The receptors shown here come from a woman aged 18-35 years with Graves' hyperthyroidism.

This clonotype showed up many times. The rearrangement uses TRBV20-1 and TRBJ2-1; D ambiguous. The V end was cut by 5 bases, the J end by 9 bases, with 23 bases between. The length of the CDR3 is 15 residues. In germline, CDR1 is DFQATT, CDR2 SNEGSKA (reference sequence). The CDR3 region has the DNA TGCAGTGCTCCGATCAGCTCGCGCCTGGATGGTGAGCAGTTCTTC. Translated, it gives CSAPISSRLDGEQFF.

This clonotype was detected many times. The chain carries TRBV11-2 and TRBJ2-1; maybe TRBD2 (6 bases). V was cut by 0 bases and J by 6 bases, with 9 bases left in between. The CDR3 runs to 14 residues. Germline lookup yields CDR1 SGHAT and CDR2 FQNNGV. The CDR3 reads CASSLEVGGNEQFF. In nucleotides, the CDR3 is TGTGCCAGCAGCTTAGAGGTGGGAGGCAATGAGCAGTTCTTC.

In this sample, this clonotype turned up many times. The genes are TRBV10-3 and TRBJ1-1, with D unresolved. This CDR3 comprises 13 residues. V gave up 7 bases and J gave up 1 base, with 10 bases separating them. From germline, CDR1 is ENHRY and CDR2 SYGVKD. The CDR3 is CAINKQSNTEAFF. CDR3 DNA sequence: TGTGCCATCAACAAACAGTCGAACACTGAAGCTTTCTTT.